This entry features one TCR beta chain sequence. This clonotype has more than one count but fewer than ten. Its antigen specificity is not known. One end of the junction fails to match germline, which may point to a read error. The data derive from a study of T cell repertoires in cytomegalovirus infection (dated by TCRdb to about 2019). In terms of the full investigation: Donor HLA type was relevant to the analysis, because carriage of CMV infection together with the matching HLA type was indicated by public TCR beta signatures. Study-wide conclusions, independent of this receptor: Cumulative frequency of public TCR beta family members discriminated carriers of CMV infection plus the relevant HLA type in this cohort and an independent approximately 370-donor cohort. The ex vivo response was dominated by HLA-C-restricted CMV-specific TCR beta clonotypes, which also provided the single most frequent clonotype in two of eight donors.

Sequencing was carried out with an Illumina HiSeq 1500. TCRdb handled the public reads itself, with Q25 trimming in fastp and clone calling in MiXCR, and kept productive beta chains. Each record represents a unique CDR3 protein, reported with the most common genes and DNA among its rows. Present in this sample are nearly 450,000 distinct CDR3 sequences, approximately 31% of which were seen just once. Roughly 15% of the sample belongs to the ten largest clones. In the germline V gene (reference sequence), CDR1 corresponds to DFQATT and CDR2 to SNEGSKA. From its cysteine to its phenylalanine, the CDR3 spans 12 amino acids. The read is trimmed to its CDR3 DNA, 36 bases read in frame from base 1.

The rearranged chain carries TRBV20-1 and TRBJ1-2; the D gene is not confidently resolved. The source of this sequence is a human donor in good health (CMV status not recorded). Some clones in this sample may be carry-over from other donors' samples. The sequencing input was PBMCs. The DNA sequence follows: TGCAGTGCCCGGACGGAAACTCATGGTTACACCTTC. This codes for CSARTETHGYTF.